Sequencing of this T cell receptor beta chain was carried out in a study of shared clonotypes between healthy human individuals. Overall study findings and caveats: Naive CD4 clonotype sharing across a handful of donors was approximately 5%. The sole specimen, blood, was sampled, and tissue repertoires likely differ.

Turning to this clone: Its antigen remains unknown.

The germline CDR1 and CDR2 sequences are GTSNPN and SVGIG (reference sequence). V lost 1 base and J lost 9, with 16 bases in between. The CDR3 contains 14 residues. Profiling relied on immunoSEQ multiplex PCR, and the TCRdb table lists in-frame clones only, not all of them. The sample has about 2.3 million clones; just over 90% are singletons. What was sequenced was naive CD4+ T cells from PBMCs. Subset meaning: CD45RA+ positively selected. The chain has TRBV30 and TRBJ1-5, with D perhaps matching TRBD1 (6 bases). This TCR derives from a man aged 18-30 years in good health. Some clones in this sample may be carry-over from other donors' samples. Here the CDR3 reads CAWSGLGTPGPQHF. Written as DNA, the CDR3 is TGTGCCTGGAGTGGATTAGGGACACCGGGGCCCCAGCATTTT.